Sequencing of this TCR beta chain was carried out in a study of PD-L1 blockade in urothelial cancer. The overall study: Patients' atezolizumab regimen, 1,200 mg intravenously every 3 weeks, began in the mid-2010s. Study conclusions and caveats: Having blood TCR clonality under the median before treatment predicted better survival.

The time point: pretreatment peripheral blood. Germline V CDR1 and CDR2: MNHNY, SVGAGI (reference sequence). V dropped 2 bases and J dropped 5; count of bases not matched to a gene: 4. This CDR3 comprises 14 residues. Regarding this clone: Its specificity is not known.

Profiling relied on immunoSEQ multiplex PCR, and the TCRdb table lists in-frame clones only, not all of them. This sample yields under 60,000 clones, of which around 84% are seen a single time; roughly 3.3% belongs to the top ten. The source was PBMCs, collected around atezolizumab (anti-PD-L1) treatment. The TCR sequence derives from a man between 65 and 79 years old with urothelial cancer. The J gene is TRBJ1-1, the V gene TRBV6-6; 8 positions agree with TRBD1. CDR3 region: CASSYGTGRTEAFF. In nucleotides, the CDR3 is TGTGCCAGCAGTTACGGGACAGGACGGACTGAAGCTTTCTTT.